The 10 T cell receptor beta chains presented below share a single source sample, sequenced in a study of blood T cell repertoires in COVID-19. Libraries were prepared by immunoSEQ multiplex PCR; TCRdb keeps only in-frame clonotypes and omits some of them. The top ten hold roughly 4.7% of the sample, which has about 240,000 clones, approximately 85% seen once. Sequenced material: peripheral blood. The receptors shown here come from a woman aged 70-85 years with acute or convalescent COVID-19.

This sequence joins TRBV3-1 (or the pseudogene TRBV3-2) and TRBJ1-1; D uncertain. Germline V CDR1 and CDR2: LGHDT, YNNKEL (reference sequence). The V gene lost 4 bases and the J gene lost 5 bases, with 17 bases spanning the gap. The CDR3 runs 15 residues. In DNA, the CDR3 is TGTGCCAGCAGCCCGTCTGGCAGGATTGGGACTGAAGCTTTCTTT. As protein: CASSPSGRIGTEAFF.

J is TRBJ1-4 and V is TRBV7-2, with 7 positions matching TRBD1. The CDR3 sequence is 14 residues long. Unmatched junction bases numbered 10, after V lost 5 bases and J lost 10 bases. The germline V gene encodes CDR1 SGHTA and CDR2 FQGNSA. The CDR3 spells CASSPRQGPVKLFF. The CDR3 DNA sequence: TGTGCCAGCAGCCCAAGACAGGGTCCCGTAAAACTGTTTTTT. Supplemented by reference TRBV7-2 and TRBJ1-4, the full variable domain reads GAGVSQSPSNKVTEKGKDVELRCDPISGHTALYWYRQSLGQGLEFLIYFQGNSAPDKSGLPSDRFSAERTGGSVSTLTIQRTQQEDSAVYLCASSPRQGPVKLFFGSGTQLSVL.

This rearrangement joins TRBV20-1 to TRBJ2-2, with 13 bases aligning to TRBD2. The germline gives CDR1 DFQATT, CDR2 SNEGSKA (reference sequence). CDR3 size: 17 residues. V shed 3 bases and J 5 bases; nucleotides not matched to a gene: 9. For the CDR3, the DNA is TGCAGTGCTAGTTTACTAGCGGGGGGGCTCTCAACCGGGGAGCTGTTTTTT. Encoded protein: CSASLLAGGLSTGELFF.

CDR3 sequence reads: CASSLQFGYTF. The CDR3 DNA reads TGTGCCAGCAGTTTACAGTTTGGCTACACCTTC. The genes are TRBV28 and TRBJ1-2, with D hard to call. V was cut by 2 bases and J by 7 bases, with 5 bases left in between. This CDR3 spans 11 amino acids. Germline CDR1 MDHEN, CDR2 SYDVKM.

This clone was seen once. Additional DNA sequences in this sample encode the identical CDR3. The V call is TRBV7-2, the J call TRBJ1-4; D unclear. The CDR3 is 13 residues long. The germline gives CDR1 SGHTA, CDR2 FQGNSA. V lost 3 bases and J 5 bases, leaving 7 bases between the germline ends. CDR3 protein: CASSLRENEKLFF. In DNA, the CDR3 is TGTGCCAGCAGCTTGAGAGAAAATGAAAAACTGTTTTTT.

The J gene is TRBJ2-7, the V gene TRBV2; 8 bases are a match to TRBD1. V shed 5 bases and J 0 bases; nucleotides not matched to a gene: 6. This CDR3 has 15 residues. CDR1 SNHLY and CDR2 FYNNEI come from the germline V gene. Here the CDR3 DNA reads TGTGCCAGCAGTTTAATGGGACAGGCCTCCTACGAGCAGTACTTC. Translating it yields CASSLMGQASYEQYF.

The rearrangement links TRBV3-1 (or the pseudogene TRBV3-2) to TRBJ2-7, with D perhaps TRBD2 (6 bases). Germline CDR1 and CDR2: LGHDT and YNNKEL (reference sequence). Trimming shortened V by 4 bases and J by 2 bases, and 9 bases separated the two germline ends. The CDR3 is 13 residues long. This chain's CDR3 is CASSRDFAYEQYF. CDR3 coding DNA: TGTGCCAGCAGCCGGGACTTCGCCTACGAGCAGTACTTC.

This chain connects TRBV5-6 to TRBJ2-7; maybe TRBD1 (5 bases). The CDR3 sequence is 15 residues long. The V end was cut by 3 bases, the J end by 2 bases, with 15 bases between. CDR1 is SGHDT, CDR2 YYEEEE, per germline. The CDR3 nucleotides are TGTGCCAGCAGCTCCCGGACACGGGCCACCTACGAGCAGTACTTC. Its translation: CASSSRTRATYEQYF.

The sample holds one count of this clone. The chain employs TRBV5-6 and TRBJ1-2; TRBD1 aligns across 10 bases. This CDR3 has 14 amino acids. Germline CDR1 reads SGHDT; CDR2 reads YYEEEE. V was clipped by 2 bases and J by 8 bases; unmatched bases: 6. The CDR3 DNA sequence: TGTGCCAGCAGCTTCCCCGGGACAGGGGACGGCTACACCTTC. Encoded protein: CASSFPGTGDGYTF.

This chain connects TRBV28 to TRBJ1-1; D may be TRBD1 (6 bases). The CDR3 is 14 residues long. The V gene lost 4 bases and the J gene lost 3 bases, with 12 bases spanning the gap. Germline V gene data show CDR1 as MDHEN and CDR2 as SYDVKM. CDR3 in amino acids: CASSSTGWDTEAFF. CDR3 bases: TGTGCCAGCAGTTCTACAGGGTGGGACACTGAAGCTTTCTTT.